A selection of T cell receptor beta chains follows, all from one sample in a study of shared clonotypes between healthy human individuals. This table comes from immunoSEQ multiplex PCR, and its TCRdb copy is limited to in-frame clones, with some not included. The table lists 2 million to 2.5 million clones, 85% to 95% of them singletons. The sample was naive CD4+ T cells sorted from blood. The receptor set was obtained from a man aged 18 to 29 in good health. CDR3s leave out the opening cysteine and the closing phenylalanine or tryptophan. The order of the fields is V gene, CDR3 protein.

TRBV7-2,ASSLAGGQLNQPQH
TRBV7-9,ASSLVGFTDTEAF
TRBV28,ASSLTFTAYEQY
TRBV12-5,ASGLVVDEKLF
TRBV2,ASSLDRRNEKLF
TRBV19,ASSIGTATTEAF
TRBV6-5,ASSAGTGNREKLF
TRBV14,ASSHRLTRAQGDTQY
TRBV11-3,ASSLSGTSGRNEQF
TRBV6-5,ASSRVLAYEQY
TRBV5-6,ASSFDPGQQETQY
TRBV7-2,ASSLARGNTEAF
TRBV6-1,ASSEQYRSPLH
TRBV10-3,AISESGTSSYEQY
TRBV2,ASRARSGDLYEQY
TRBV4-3,ASSAGTGIETQY
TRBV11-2,ASSGVLLAGGRVADTQY
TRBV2,ASSGQLMNTEAF
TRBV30,AWSDRDRGYT
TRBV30,AWRTPSGNTIY
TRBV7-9,ASSSRTEEKLF
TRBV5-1,ASSLEAGTYEQY
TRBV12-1,ASSFWGREDTQY
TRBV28,ASVPGHPGNTIY
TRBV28,ASSLGGARETQY
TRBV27,ASSLQGDMNTEAF
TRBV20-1,SAREGIEQF
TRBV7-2,ASSLDSAGNTIY
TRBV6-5,ASRDGPQETQY
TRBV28,ASSPKKGVYTEAF
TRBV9,ASSPYHSTGTSPLH